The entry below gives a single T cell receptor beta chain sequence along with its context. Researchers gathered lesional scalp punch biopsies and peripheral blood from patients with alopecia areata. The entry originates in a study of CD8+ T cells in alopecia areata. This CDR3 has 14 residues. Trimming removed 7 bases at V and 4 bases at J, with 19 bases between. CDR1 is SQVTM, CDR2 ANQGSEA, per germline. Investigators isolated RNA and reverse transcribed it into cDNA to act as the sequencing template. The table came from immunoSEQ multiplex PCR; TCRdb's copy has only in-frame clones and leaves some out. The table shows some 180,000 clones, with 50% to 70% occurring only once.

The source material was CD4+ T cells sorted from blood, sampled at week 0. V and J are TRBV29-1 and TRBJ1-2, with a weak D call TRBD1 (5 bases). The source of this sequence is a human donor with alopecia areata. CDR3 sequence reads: CSATDTLGSYGYTF. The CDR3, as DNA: TGCAGCGCAACGGACACCCTGGGGAGCTATGGCTACACCTTC.